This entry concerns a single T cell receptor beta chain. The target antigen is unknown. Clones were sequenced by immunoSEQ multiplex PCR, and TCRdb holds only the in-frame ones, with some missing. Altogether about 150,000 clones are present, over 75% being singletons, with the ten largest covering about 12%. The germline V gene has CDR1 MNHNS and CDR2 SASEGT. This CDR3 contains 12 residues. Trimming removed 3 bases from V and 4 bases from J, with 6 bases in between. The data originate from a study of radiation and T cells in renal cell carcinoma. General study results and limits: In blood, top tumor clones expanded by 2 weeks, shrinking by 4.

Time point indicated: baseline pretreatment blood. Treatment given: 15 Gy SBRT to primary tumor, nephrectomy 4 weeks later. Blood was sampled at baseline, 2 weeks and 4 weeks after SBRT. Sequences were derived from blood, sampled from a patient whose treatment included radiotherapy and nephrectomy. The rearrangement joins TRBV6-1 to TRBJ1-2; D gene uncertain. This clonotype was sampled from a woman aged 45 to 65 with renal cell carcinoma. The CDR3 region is CASSDRTYGYTF. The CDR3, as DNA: TGTGCCAGCAGTGATAGGACCTATGGCTACACCTTC.